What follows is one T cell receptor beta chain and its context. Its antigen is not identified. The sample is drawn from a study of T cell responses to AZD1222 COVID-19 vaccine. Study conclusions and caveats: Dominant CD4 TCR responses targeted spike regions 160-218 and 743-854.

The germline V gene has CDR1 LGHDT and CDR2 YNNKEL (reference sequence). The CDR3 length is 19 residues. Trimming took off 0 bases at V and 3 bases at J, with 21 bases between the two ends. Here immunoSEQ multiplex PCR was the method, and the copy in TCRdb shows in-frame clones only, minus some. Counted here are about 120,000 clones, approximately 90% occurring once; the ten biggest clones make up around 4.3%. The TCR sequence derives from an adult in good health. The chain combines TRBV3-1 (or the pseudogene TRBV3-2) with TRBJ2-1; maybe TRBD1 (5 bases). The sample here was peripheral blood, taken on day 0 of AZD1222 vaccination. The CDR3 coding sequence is TGTGCCAGCAGCCAAGATCAGGGTGGGGCAGGCCGGTTCTACAATGAGCAGTTCTTC. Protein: CASSQDQGGAGRFYNEQFF.